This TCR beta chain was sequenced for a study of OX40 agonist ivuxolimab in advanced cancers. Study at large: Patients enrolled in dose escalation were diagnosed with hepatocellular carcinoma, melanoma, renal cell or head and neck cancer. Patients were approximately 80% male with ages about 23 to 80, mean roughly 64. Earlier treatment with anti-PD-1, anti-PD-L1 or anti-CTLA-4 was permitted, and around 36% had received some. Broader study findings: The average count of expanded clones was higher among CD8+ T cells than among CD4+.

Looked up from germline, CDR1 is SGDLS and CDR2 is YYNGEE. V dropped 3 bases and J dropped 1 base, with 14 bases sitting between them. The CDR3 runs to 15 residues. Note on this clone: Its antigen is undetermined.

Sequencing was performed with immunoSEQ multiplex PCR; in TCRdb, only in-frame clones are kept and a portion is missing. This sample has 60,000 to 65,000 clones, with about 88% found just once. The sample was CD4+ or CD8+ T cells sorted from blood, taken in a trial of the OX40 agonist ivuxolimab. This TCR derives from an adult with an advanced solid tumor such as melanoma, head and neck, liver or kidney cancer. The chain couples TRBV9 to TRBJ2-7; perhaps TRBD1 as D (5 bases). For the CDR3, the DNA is TGTGCCAGCAGCGCCCAAGGGGTGGGATCCTACGAGCAGTACTTC. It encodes CASSAQGVGSYEQYF.